The T cell receptor beta chain described here comes from a study of blood T cell repertoires in COVID-19. The count of this clone is one. Method: immunoSEQ multiplex PCR; TCRdb's copy keeps in-frame clones and lacks some. The table includes 130,000 or so clones, about 82% detected once. The sequencing input was peripheral blood. The sequence was obtained from a woman between 55 and 75 years old with acute or convalescent COVID-19.

The CDR3 protein is CASSVEGADTEAFF. CDR3 bases: TGTGCCAGCAGCGTAGAGGGGGCCGATACTGAAGCTTTCTTT. The chain recombines TRBV9 with TRBJ1-1; 7 bases are a match to TRBD1. This CDR3 contains 14 residues. The germline V gene encodes CDR1 SGDLS and CDR2 YYNGEE. J gave up 5 bases and V 0 bases, and 4 bases lay outside the gene matches.